What follows is one T cell receptor beta chain and its context. At least ten counts were recorded for this clonotype. There is no known antigen for this receptor. The input lacks base qualities; no much larger clone sits a single base away. Per the germline V gene (reference sequence), LGHDT is the CDR1 and YNNKEL is the CDR2. From the cysteine up to the phenylalanine, the CDR3 has a length of 15 residues. CDR3 DNA only is kept here, 45 bases in frame from base 1. V and J are trimmed by 1 base and 5 bases, and the gene matches miss 0 bases of the junction. This entry is derived from a study of CD8+CD57+ T cells in acquired aplastic anemia (dated by TCRdb to between 2018 and 2020). Regarding the study in general: A mean of about 3 ug of DNA, ranging from about 0.2 to 27.4 ug, was extracted from sorted CD4+ and CD8+ cells. A CD8+CD57+ expansion meant a frequency higher than the mean frequency seen in healthy subjects.

Genomic DNA served as template for TCR beta VDJ combination and CDR3 sequence profiling. An Illumina HiSeq 2000 was the platform used for TCR repertoire sequencing. The study's processing was this. Repertoire assessment relied on Simpson's diversity index, CDR3 size and DJ length profiles, and TRBV/TRBJ rearrangement plots. The most abundant DNA sequence in the deep sequencing data was defined as the immunodominant clone. CDR3 amino acid sequences were checked for sharing across subjects and were also compared against the VDJdb database and published repertoires. TCRdb trimmed public reads at Q25 via fastp, called clones via MiXCR and kept in-frame beta chains. Every distinct CDR3 protein forms one entry, paired with its most common genes and DNA. The V and J calls shown here were made by TCRdb, not taken from the authors' results. For this sample the table gives around 160,000 distinct CDR3 sequences, of which roughly 48% were detected only once. The ten largest make up roughly 2.8% of the sample.

The patients picked for sequencing were ones in whom flow cytometry had shown an expansion of CD8+CD57+ cells. Severe acquired aplastic anemia was diagnosed in all patients according to International Study of Aplastic Anemia and Agranulocytosis and Camitta criteria. At the time blood was sampled, none of the patients had received any therapy. In the study, sorted CD4+ and CD8+ blood T cells from patients with severe aplastic anemia and from healthy subjects underwent deep sequencing of TCR repertoires. Patients were enrolled in the USA under clinicaltrials.gov protocols 00001620, 01623167, 00001397, 00071045, 00081523 and 00961064. Ficoll-Paque density gradient centrifugation was used to isolate peripheral blood mononuclear cells. Before DNA extraction, CD4+ and CD8+ T cells were sorted with FACS or magnetic beads. General conclusions and limits of the study: No significant difference in CD8+ Simpson's diversity was found between patients and healthy controls (P=0.060). Around 30 CD8+ CDR3 sequences were shared between patients and controls but appeared highly expressed in patients and within their immunodominant clones.

This clonotype was sampled from a human donor with aplastic anemia. This sequence uses TRBV3-1 and TRBJ2-2, with 11 central nucleotides matching TRBD2. The source material was sorted CD4+, CD8+, or CD8+CD57+ T cells (not recorded which) from PBMCs. The CDR3 region reads CASSQGLAGTGELFF. At the DNA level, the sequence is TGTGCCAGCAGCCAAGGACTAGCGGGGACCGGGGAGCTGTTTTTT.